This note documents a single T cell receptor beta chain sequence. These data come from a study of blood T cell repertoires in COVID-19. Study background: From the United States, Italy and Spain came samples of acute and convalescent COVID-19. T cells, B-cell-depleted T cells, or PBMCs supplied cDNA or gDNA.

The CDR3 totals 16 residues. Germline V gives CDR1 SGHRS, CDR2 YFSETQ. V gave up 2 bases and J gave up 7 bases; unmatched junction bases: 6. Original analysis: Nucleated cell counts were estimated from reference gene primer amplification. Only in-frame clones appear in the TCRdb table, and some are missing; sequencing was by immunoSEQ multiplex PCR. V and J calls and clone size come straight from that table; D and trimming were deduced from the DNA. In the table there are roughly 100,000 clones, about nine tenths of which are singletons. The chain links TRBV5-1 to TRBJ2-1; the match to TRBD2 covers 13 bases. The sequencing sample was made of peripheral blood. This TCR came from a woman older than 75 in a cohort sampled during active COVID-19. CDR3 residues: CASSFRLAGGPNEQFF. For the CDR3, the DNA is TGCGCCAGCAGCTTTAGACTAGCGGGGGGCCCGAATGAGCAGTTCTTC.